The 23 T cell receptor beta chains reported below all come from one sample, sequenced in a study of blood T cell repertoires in COVID-19. The method was immunoSEQ multiplex PCR; TCRdb's version includes in-frame clones alone and lacks a portion of them. This repertoire shows about 140,000 clones, around 83% found once; its top ten account for around 9%. Specimen: peripheral blood. The origin of the receptors is a man aged 30 to 39 with COVID-19, enrolled during active disease.

The rearrangement joins TRBV5-5 to TRBJ2-7; D is perhaps TRBD1 (6 bases). Trimming cost V 4 bases and J 2 bases, with 10 bases left between them. Germline CDR1 and CDR2: SGHKS and YYEKEE (reference sequence). The CDR3 loop spans 13 amino acids. The CDR3 sequence is CASSGGGTYEQYF. CDR3 DNA: TGTGCCAGCAGCGGGGGCGGAACCTACGAGCAGTACTTC.

This chain uses TRBV2 with TRBJ2-5; 9 positions match TRBD1. After removal of 4 bases from V and 2 bases from J, the junction contained 5 bases not matched to a gene. CDR1 SNHLY and CDR2 FYNNEI come from the germline V gene. The CDR3 runs to 15 residues. For the CDR3, the DNA is TGTGCCAGCAGTGGACAGGGGGGCAGGCAAGAGACCCAGTACTTC. Its protein is CASSGQGGRQETQYF.

This chain joins TRBV28 and TRBJ2-2, with TRBD2 matching 9 bases. CDR1 and CDR2 (germline): MDHEN, SYDVKM. The CDR3 has 15 amino acids. V dropped 6 bases and J dropped 1; count of bases not matched to a gene: 3. CDR3: CASRLAGENTGELFF. For the CDR3, the DNA is TGTGCCAGCAGATTAGCGGGAGAGAACACCGGGGAGCTGTTTTTT.

The V and J genes are TRBV10-3 and TRBJ2-2; weak D call: TRBD1 (6 bases). V lost 0 bases and J lost 2, with 10 bases in between. In germline, CDR1 is ENHRY, CDR2 SYGVKD. The CDR3 extends over 16 amino acids. As DNA, the CDR3 is TGTGCCATCAGTGAGTCAAGGGACACCAACACCGGGGAGCTGTTTTTT. Translation gives CAISESRDTNTGELFF.

The rearrangement uses TRBV7-2 and TRBJ2-7; a possible D gene is TRBD2 (6 bases). This CDR3 is built from 14 residues. The V end was cut by 5 bases, the J end by 2 bases, with 13 bases between. Germline assignment: CDR1 SGHTA and CDR2 FQGNSA. The CDR3 protein is CASSPPGVAYEQYF. The CDR3, as DNA: TGTGCCAGCAGCCCCCCGGGGGTAGCCTACGAGCAGTACTTC.

J is TRBJ1-1 and V is TRBV28; D is ambiguous. CDR1 MDHEN and CDR2 SYDVKM come from the germline V gene. The CDR3 is 13 amino acids. The V end lost 3 bases, the J end lost 3 bases, and 8 bases lay between the germline ends. The CDR3 DNA is TGTGCCAGCAGTTTTTCGGAGTACACTGAAGCTTTCTTT. Protein sequence: CASSFSEYTEAFF. Looking up the rest from reference TRBV28 and TRBJ1-1 gives the full variable domain: DVKVTQSSRYLVKRTGEKVFLECVQDMDHENMFWYRQDPGLGLRLIYFSYDVKMKEKGDIPEGYSVSREKKERFSLILESASTNQTSMYLCASSFSEYTEAFFGQGTRLTVV.

This rearrangement joins TRBV5-3 to TRBJ1-2; a weak D match, TRBD1 (5 bases). TRBV5-3 is an ORF for which the function is uncertain. The CDR3 runs 15 residues. V was trimmed by 4 bases and J by 1 base, leaving 14 bases between them. CDR3: CARSPYKGINYGYTF. CDR3 coding DNA: TGTGCCAGAAGCCCGTATAAGGGGATTAACTATGGCTACACCTTC.

The rearrangement uses TRBV28 and TRBJ1-5, with no clear D. Germline CDR1 reads MDHEN; CDR2 reads SYDVKM. V was cut by 4 bases and J by 2 bases, with 9 bases left in between. The CDR3 is made up of 14 amino acids. The CDR3 protein is CASSSGGGNQPQHF. Here the CDR3 DNA reads TGTGCCAGCAGTTCGGGTGGAGGCAATCAGCCCCAGCATTTT. The variable domain in full, with the rest retrieved from reference TRBV28 and TRBJ1-5, is DVKVTQSSRYLVKRTGEKVFLECVQDMDHENMFWYRQDPGLGLRLIYFSYDVKMKEKGDIPEGYSVSREKKERFSLILESASTNQTSMYLCASSSGGGNQPQHFGDGTRLSIL.

This clone occurred once. The genes are TRBV9 and TRBJ2-1; 10 nucleotides line up with TRBD2. The CDR3 has 15 amino acids. Looked up from germline, CDR1 is SGDLS and CDR2 is YYNGEE. V shed 4 bases and J 4 bases; nucleotides not matched to a gene: 5. CDR3 nucleotide sequence: TGTGCCAGCAGCCCCCTAGCGGGAGTGTACAATGAGCAGTTCTTC. Translated, it gives CASSPLAGVYNEQFF.

The rearrangement joins TRBV19 to TRBJ1-3; TRBD1 might be the D (5 bases). The CDR3 sequence is 13 residues long. V dropped 10 bases and J dropped 0 bases, with 10 bases sitting between them. Germline CDR1 LNHDA, CDR2 SQIVND (reference sequence). The CDR3 sequence is CATLQDSGNTIYF. Here the CDR3 DNA reads TGTGCCACCTTACAGGACTCTGGAAACACCATATATTTT.

The chain uses TRBV7-2 and TRBJ2-5, with D maybe TRBD2 (6 bases). Looked up from germline, CDR1 is SGHTA and CDR2 is FQGNSA. Trimming took 2 bases from V and 4 from J, leaving 11 bases between them. CDR3 length: 14 residues. CDR3 bases: TGTGCCAGCAGCTTATCCTGGGGGGTAGAGACCCAGTACTTC. The encoded protein is CASSLSWGVETQYF. Complete variable domain (other parts from reference TRBV7-2 and TRBJ2-5): GAGVSQSPSNKVTEKGKDVELRCDPISGHTALYWYRQSLGQGLEFLIYFQGNSAPDKSGLPSDRFSAERTGGSVSTLTIQRTQQEDSAVYLCASSLSWGVETQYFGPGTRLLVL.

The chain employs TRBV27 and TRBJ2-7; D is ambiguous. The V gene's germline CDR1 is MNHEY and CDR2 SMNVEV (reference sequence). V was clipped by 4 bases and J by 3 bases, with 16 bases between them. CDR3 length: 15 amino acids. The CDR3 DNA sequence: TGTGCCAGCAGTTCCCCGAGCCGTCGCCTCTACGAGCAGTACTTC. Translating gives CASSSPSRRLYEQYF.

CDR3 in DNA: TGTGCCAGCAGCGCGGAAGGGACAGGCTTAGCCGAGCAGTACTTC. Translating it yields CASSAEGTGLAEQYF. The rearrangement uses TRBV5-4 and TRBJ2-7, with TRBD1 matching over 8 bases. The V gene end was trimmed by 4 bases and the J gene end by 6 bases; junction bases not matched to a gene: 12. This CDR3 region has 15 residues. The germline V gene has CDR1 SGHNT and CDR2 YYREEE (reference sequence).

This clone is a singleton in its sample. J is TRBJ2-3 and V is TRBV28; D uncertain. The CDR3 runs to 14 residues. Germline V lookup: CDR1 MDHEN, CDR2 SYDVKM. V was trimmed by 5 bases and J by 2 bases, leaving 11 bases between them. CDR3: CASSTETNTDTQYF. The CDR3 DNA is TGTGCCAGCAGTACCGAGACAAACACAGATACGCAGTATTTT.

This clone was counted once. CDR3 sequence reads: CASSLGAGVGNEQFF. Written as DNA, the CDR3 is TGTGCCAGCAGCTTAGGAGCGGGAGTGGGAAATGAGCAGTTCTTC. This sequence joins TRBV7-2 and TRBJ2-1, with TRBD2 matching over 8 bases. Germline V gene lookup returns CDR1 SGHTA and CDR2 FQGNSA. V lost 1 base and J lost 7; bases outside the gene matches: 6. This CDR3 has 15 residues.

This chain joins TRBV11-2 and TRBJ2-7; D gene ambiguous. This CDR3 spans 14 amino acids. Germline V gene data show CDR1 as SGHAT and CDR2 as FQNNGV. Trimming took 4 bases from V and 1 from J, leaving 11 bases between them. Here the CDR3 reads CASSSRWASYEQYF. The CDR3 region has the DNA TGTGCCAGCAGCTCCCGTTGGGCTTCCTACGAGCAGTACTTC.

This rearrangement joins TRBV15 to TRBJ2-3; no clear D. This CDR3 is built from 13 residues. The germline gives CDR1 LNHNV, CDR2 YYDKDF (reference sequence). With 0 bases removed from V and 7 bases from J, the gap between germline ends came to 8 bases. CDR3 in amino acids: CATSRDAHNTQYF. As DNA, the CDR3 is TGTGCCACCAGCAGAGATGCCCACAATACGCAGTATTTT.

V and J are TRBV18 and TRBJ1-2, with D tentatively TRBD1 (5 bases). The CDR3 length is 13 residues. The germline V gene encodes CDR1 KGHSH and CDR2 LQKENI. V shed 6 bases and J shed 8 bases, with 16 bases lying between them. CDR3 region: CASSEASQGGYTF. The CDR3 DNA follows: TGTGCCAGCTCCGAAGCTTCGCAGGGCGGCTACACCTTC.

This sequence joins TRBV28 and TRBJ1-2; D gene uncertain. Trimming took 7 bases from V and 0 from J, leaving 12 bases between them. This CDR3 region has 14 residues. From germline, CDR1 is MDHEN and CDR2 SYDVKM. CDR3 in amino acids: CASITRRANYGYTF. The DNA of the CDR3 is TGTGCCAGCATCACTCGGCGGGCTAACTATGGCTACACCTTC.

The chain joins TRBV28 to TRBJ1-3; D perhaps matches TRBD1 (5 bases). The V end lost 3 bases, the J end lost 0 bases, and 12 bases lay between the germline ends. CDR3 length: 16 residues. Per germline, CDR1 MDHEN and CDR2 SYDVKM. The CDR3 loop is CASSLQNRISGNTIYF. CDR3 bases: TGTGCCAGCAGTTTGCAGAACAGGATCTCTGGAAACACCATATATTTT.

This clone has just a few counts. This chain joins TRBV30 and TRBJ1-1; maybe TRBD1 (6 bases). Trimming stripped 4 bases from V and 8 bases from J, with 20 bases between. The V gene's germline CDR1 is GTSNPN and CDR2 SVGIG (reference sequence). This CDR3 spans 14 amino acids. The CDR3 sequence is CAWKMDSTKVEAFF. The CDR3 nucleotides read TGTGCCTGGAAAATGGACAGCACAAAAGTGGAAGCTTTCTTT.

Comment on this clone: One junction end disagrees with the germline gene, perhaps due to a read error. The genes are TRBV7-7 and TRBJ2-1, with 7 bases fitting TRBD2. This CDR3 spans 16 amino acids. Germline CDR1 is SSHAT and CDR2 is FNYEAQ (reference sequence). CDR3 sequence reads: CASSRSLAATYNEQFF. The CDR3 region has the DNA TGTGCTAGCAGCCGATCCCTAGCGGCCACCTACAATGAGCAGTTCTTC.

This sequence joins TRBV27 and TRBJ1-2; TRBD1 is a possible D gene (6 bases). From germline, CDR1 is MNHEY and CDR2 SMNVEV (reference sequence). The ends were cut back, 3 bases at V and 8 bases at J, with 13 bases in the middle. The CDR3 contains 13 residues. DNA for the CDR3: TGTGCCAGCAGTTTGGGGGCAGGTGGCGGCTACACCTTC. This sequence encodes CASSLGAGGGYTF.